These T cell receptor beta chains were read from a single sample in a study of T-cell memory formation after mild COVID-19. TCRdb processed the 5' RACE reads anew with MiXCR; each CDR3 protein has one entry. Of more than 250,000 distinct CDR3 sequences listed, around 15% are singletons. The source material was PBMCs or a T cell subset sorted from them (not recorded which). The receptors here all came from a man younger than 35 who had mild COVID-19 (a few samples of this study predate the infection). Cell type and time point are not known. Each CDR3 is given without its conserved first and last residue. Some rows have no size entry. The others give once, few or many, or a class for an expanded clone.

ASSQIVPGQGASYGYT	16	NA	TRBV4-1
ASSRTGAGETQY	12	NA	TRBV7-2
ASSPRDRRLHSPLH	14	NA	TRBV7-8
ASSFWDRVHEQF	12	few	TRBV12-3/TRBV12-4
ACGGRDLGYGYT	12	few	TRBV6-5
ASSSRAGNYGYT	12	NA	TRBV7-9
ASSSDRGVSYGYT	13	NA	TRBV7-9
ASSLIGSSADTQY	13	NA	TRBV5-1
ASTAGQRNNSPLH	13	many	TRBV6-2/TRBV6-3
ASSEWGRGNQPQH	13	NA	TRBV2
ASSPPLQETQY	11	few	TRBV7-9
ASSQSRVGELF	11	NA	TRBV23-1
ASSQGARAAGANVLT	15	few	TRBV4-2
ASSLRLGGADTQY	13	few	TRBV7-3
ASSRTQGRGQTQY	13	few	TRBV11-2
ASSLGDTDTQY	11	many	TRBV5-1
ASSLGQTEKLF	11	many	TRBV7-2
ASSAISIRGEQY	12	NA	TRBV5-1
ASSYSTFDPNYGYT	14	NA	TRBV6-5
ASTWSPPDDEQY	12	NA	TRBV6-1
ATDSGTANTEAF	12	many	TRBV12-3/TRBV12-4
ASSLDRAVDTQY	12	few	TRBV5-1
SVESYREGEYEQF	13	few	TRBV29-1